This TCR beta chain was recorded in a study of tumor-infiltrating lymphocytes in localized non-small cell lung cancer. Whole-study results and caveats: Compared with uninvolved lung, tumors showed higher T cell infiltration by TCRbeta sequencing.

About this clone: The target antigen is unknown.

Here immunoSEQ multiplex PCR was the method, and the copy in TCRdb shows in-frame clones only, minus some. The sample comprises several thousand clones, approximately 82% of which are singletons, and 5.5% to 8% rests with the top ten. CDR3 length equals 16 residues. The germline V gene has CDR1 LGHNA and CDR2 YSLEER. The ends were cut back, 2 bases at V and 0 bases at J, with 10 bases in the middle. The chain employs TRBV4-3 and TRBJ1-4; D remains ambiguous. The sample was uninvolved lung tissue not adjacent to the tumor. This receptor was taken from a human donor with non-small cell lung cancer. The CDR3 sequence is CASSQSYYSTNEKLFF. DNA of the CDR3: TGCGCCAGCAGCCAATCGTATTATTCAACTAATGAAAAACTGTTTTTT.